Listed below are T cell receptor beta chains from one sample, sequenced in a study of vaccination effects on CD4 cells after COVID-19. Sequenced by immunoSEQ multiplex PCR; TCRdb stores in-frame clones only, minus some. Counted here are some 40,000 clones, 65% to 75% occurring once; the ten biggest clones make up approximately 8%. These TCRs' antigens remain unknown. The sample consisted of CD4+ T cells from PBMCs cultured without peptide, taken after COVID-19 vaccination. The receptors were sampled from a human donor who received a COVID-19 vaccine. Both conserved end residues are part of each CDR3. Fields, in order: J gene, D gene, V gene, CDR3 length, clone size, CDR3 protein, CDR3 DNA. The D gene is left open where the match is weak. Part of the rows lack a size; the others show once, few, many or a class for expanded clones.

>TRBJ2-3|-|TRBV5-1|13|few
CASSFDLTDTQYF
TGCGCCAGCAGCTTTGATCTCACAGATACGCAGTATTTT
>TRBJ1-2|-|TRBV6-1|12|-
CASSEAGDGYTF
TGTGCCAGCAGTGAAGCGGGGGATGGCTACACCTTC
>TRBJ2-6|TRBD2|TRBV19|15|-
CASTSGFAGANVLTF
TGTGCCAGTACTAGCGGGTTCGCTGGGGCCAACGTCCTGACTTTC
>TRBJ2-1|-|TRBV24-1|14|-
CATSDFRDINEQFF
TGTGCCACCAGTGATTTCCGGGACATCAATGAGCAGTTCTTC
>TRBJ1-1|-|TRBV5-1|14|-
CASSHGLDGTEAFF
TGCGCCAGCAGCCATGGATTGGACGGCACTGAAGCTTTCTTT
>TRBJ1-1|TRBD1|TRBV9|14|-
CASSVEGQGIEAFF
TGTGCCAGCAGCGTAGAGGGACAGGGAATTGAAGCTTTCTTT
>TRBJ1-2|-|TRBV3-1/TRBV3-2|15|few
CASSQRRGSGNGYTF
TGTGCCAGCAGCCAGAGAAGGGGGTCGGGGAACGGCTACACCTTC
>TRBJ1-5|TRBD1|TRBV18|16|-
CASSPYDGTVNQPQHF
TGTGCCAGCTCACCTTACGACGGGACAGTCAATCAGCCCCAGCATTTT
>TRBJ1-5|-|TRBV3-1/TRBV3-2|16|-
CASSQAGVFGNQPQHF
TGTGCCAGCAGCCAAGCCGGGGTTTTTGGCAATCAGCCCCAGCATTTT
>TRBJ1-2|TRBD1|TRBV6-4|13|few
CASRPGQGDGYTF
TGTGCCAGCAGACCGGGACAGGGGGACGGCTACACCTTC
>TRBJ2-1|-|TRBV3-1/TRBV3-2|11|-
CASRGLGEQFF
TGTGCCAGCAGGGGGCTAGGTGAGCAGTTCTTC
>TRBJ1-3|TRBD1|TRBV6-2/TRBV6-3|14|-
CASSQGAPGNTIYF
TGTGCCAGCAGTCAGGGGGCGCCTGGAAACACCATATATTTT
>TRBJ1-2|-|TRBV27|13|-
CASSSPWQGGYTF
TGTGCCAGCAGTTCGCCCTGGCAGGGTGGCTACACCTTC
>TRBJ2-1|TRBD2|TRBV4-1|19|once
CASSQDRASGRVSYNEQFF
TGCGCCAGCAGCCAAGATCGGGCTAGCGGGAGGGTCTCCTACAATGAGCAGTTCTTC
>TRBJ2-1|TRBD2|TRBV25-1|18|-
CASSETSGRGPFYNEQFF
TGTGCCAGCAGTGAGACTAGCGGGAGGGGTCCCTTCTACAATGAGCAGTTCTTC
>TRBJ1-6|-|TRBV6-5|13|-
CASSYSRNSPLHF
TGTGCCAGCAGTTACTCGAGGAATTCACCCCTCCACTTT
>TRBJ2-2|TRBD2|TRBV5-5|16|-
CASSVLAGTNTGELFF
TGTGCCAGCAGCGTACTAGCGGGGACGAACACCGGGGAGCTGTTTTTT
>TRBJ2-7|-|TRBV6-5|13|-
CASSRGALYEQYF
TGTGCCAGCAGCCGTGGGGCTCTGTACGAGCAGTACTTC
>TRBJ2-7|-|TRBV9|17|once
CASSTTPDPRGSYEQYF
TGTGCCAGCAGCACGACCCCGGACCCACGGGGCTCCTACGAGCAGTACTTC
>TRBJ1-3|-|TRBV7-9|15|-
CASSQAGLSGNTIYF
TGTGCCAGCAGCCAAGCCGGGCTCTCTGGAAACACCATATATTTT
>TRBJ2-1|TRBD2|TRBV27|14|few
CASSGTSLGNEQFF
TGTGCCAGCAGCGGGACTAGCTTAGGCAATGAGCAGTTCTTC
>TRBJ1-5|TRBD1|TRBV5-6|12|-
CASSFYRGAQHF
TGTGCCAGCAGCTTCTACAGGGGAGCCCAGCATTTT
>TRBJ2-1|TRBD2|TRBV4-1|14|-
CASSSGTSSTEQFF
TGCGCCAGCAGCTCCGGGACTAGCAGCACTGAGCAGTTCTTC
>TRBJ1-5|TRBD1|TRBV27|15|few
CASSEQGLGNQPQHF
TGTGCCAGCAGCGAACAGGGGCTCGGCAATCAGCCCCAGCATTTT
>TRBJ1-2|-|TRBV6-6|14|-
CASSGPEGYYGYTF
TGTGCCAGCAGTGGGCCTGAGGGCTACTATGGCTACACCTTC
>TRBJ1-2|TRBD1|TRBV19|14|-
CASSGDRGPYGYTF
TGTGCCAGTAGTGGGGACAGGGGGCCCTATGGCTACACCTTC
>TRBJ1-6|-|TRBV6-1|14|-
CASSEAQRNSPLHF
TGTGCCAGCAGTGAAGCCCAAAGAAATTCACCCCTCCACTTT
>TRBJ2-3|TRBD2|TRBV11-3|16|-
CASSPRLAGEGDTQYF
TGTGCCAGCAGCCCCAGACTAGCGGGAGAAGGAGATACGCAGTATTTT
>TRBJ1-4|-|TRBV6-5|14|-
CASSLSGTDEKLFF
TGTGCCAGCAGTCTATCCGGGACGGATGAAAAACTGTTTTTT
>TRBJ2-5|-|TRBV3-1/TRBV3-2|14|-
CASSLRTAQETQYF
TGTGCCAGCAGCCTGAGGACAGCCCAAGAGACCCAGTACTTC
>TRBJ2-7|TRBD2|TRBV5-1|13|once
CASSRLAGKEQYF
TGCGCCAGCAGTAGACTAGCGGGAAAGGAGCAGTACTTC
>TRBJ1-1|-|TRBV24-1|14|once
CATSPADRDTEAFF
TGTGCCACCAGTCCGGCCGATCGGGACACTGAAGCTTTCTTT
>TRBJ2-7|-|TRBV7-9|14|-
CASSLAAGIYEQYF
TGTGCCAGCAGCTTAGCAGCAGGGATCTACGAGCAGTACTTC
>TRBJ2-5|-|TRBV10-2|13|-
CANSRGPKETQYF
TGCGCCAACTCACGGGGGCCGAAAGAGACCCAGTACTTC
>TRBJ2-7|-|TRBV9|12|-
CASSASGPEQYF
TGTGCCAGCAGCGCTTCCGGGCCCGAGCAGTACTTC
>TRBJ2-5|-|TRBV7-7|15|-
CASSLVASRGETQYF
TGTGCCAGCAGCTTAGTGGCTAGTCGGGGAGAGACCCAGTACTTC
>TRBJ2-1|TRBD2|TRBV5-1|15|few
CASSFGLDGYNEQFF
TGCGCCAGCAGCTTCGGACTAGACGGCTACAATGAGCAGTTCTTC
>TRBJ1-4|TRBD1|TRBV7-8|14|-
CASSRQTGILELFF
TGTGCCAGCAGCCGTCAGACAGGGATTCTTGAACTGTTTTTT
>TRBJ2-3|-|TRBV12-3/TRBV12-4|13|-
CASRALATDTQYF
TGTGCCAGCAGGGCTCTAGCGACAGATACGCAGTATTTT
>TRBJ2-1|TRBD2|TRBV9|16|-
CASSNSPSGSYNEQFF
TGTGCCAGCAGCAATTCTCCTAGCGGCTCCTACAATGAGCAGTTCTTC
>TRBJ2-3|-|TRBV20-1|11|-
CSAPVGDTQYF
TGCAGTGCGCCAGTTGGAGATACGCAGTATTTT
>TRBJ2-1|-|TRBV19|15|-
CASRHSRTTYNEQFF
TGTGCCAGTAGGCACAGTAGGACGACCTACAATGAGCAGTTCTTC